This entry describes one T cell receptor (beta chain). This specimen belongs to a study of Ad26.COV2.S vaccination and SARS-CoV-2 variants. V shed 4 bases and J shed 0 bases, with 14 bases lying between them. The CDR3 totals 15 residues. Germline CDR1 reads SQVTM; CDR2 reads ANQGSEA. Produced via immunoSEQ multiplex PCR; TCRdb's table is partial and in-frame only. In the table there are hundreds of thousands of clones, around 90% of which are singletons. Treatment given: about 20 received Ad26.COV2.S at low or high dose, single or two shots; five or six received placebo; per-sample allocation not given. Sampling happened 63 days after the first vaccine or placebo injection.

The TCR comes from a person aged 18-65 years who received the Ad26.COV2.S COVID-19 vaccine or a placebo. Sample: peripheral blood, taken in a trial of Ad26.COV2.S vaccine versus placebo. The chain combines TRBV29-1 with TRBJ2-3; no clear D. CDR3 DNA: TGCAGCGTTGGAAGTAGCCCGTGGAGCACAGATACGCAGTATTTT. It is translated as CSVGSSPWSTDTQYF.